This T cell receptor (beta chain) is from a study of T-cell memory formation after mild COVID-19. Study-level information: TCR clusters mostly belonged to single donors. Broader study findings: Pre-infection memory contained some responding clones, which suggested that cross-reactive memory had joined. Clones shrinking from day 15 to 85 showed even CD4/CD8 mixes; later expanders tilted CD4+.

This clonotype turned up a few times. Its antigen is not identified. TCRdb redid the calling of the 5' RACE reads with MiXCR, one entry per CDR3 protein. Among just under 150,000 distinct CDR3 sequences listed, about 19% were seen once. Per the germline V gene, CDR1 is DFQATT and CDR2 is SNEGSKA (reference sequence). Trimming took 1 base from V and 5 from J, leaving 14 bases between them. The length of the CDR3 is 14 residues. The receptor was derived from an adult woman who had mild COVID-19 (a few samples of this study predate the infection). Cell type and time point are not known. The sequenced sample was PBMCs or a T cell subset sorted from them (not recorded which). The gene calls are TRBV20-1 and TRBJ2-5; perhaps TRBD2 as D (5 bases). In DNA form, the CDR3 reads TGCAGTGCTAGAGCACTCGGGATAGGGGAGACCCAGTACTTC. Translation: CSARALGIGETQYF.